This T cell receptor beta chain was recovered during a study of cytotoxic CD8 clonotypes in ibrutinib-treated CLL (dated by TCRdb to the early 2020s). Context from the whole study: The cohort included about 15 treatment-naive and 11 relapsed/refractory patients; approximately 17 were IGHV unmutated. The response samples were drawn at a median of around eleven months into treatment, with a range of about 6 to 36 months. All remission and progressive disease samples were collected while patients were still receiving ibrutinib. Partial responses were observed in some 24 patients and complete responses in 2; after a median follow-up of roughly 72 months, remission was maintained in roughly 15 patients and progression was observed in approximately 12. Longitudinal samples were obtainable from about 30% of the roughly 90 participants in the trial. Cryopreserved peripheral blood mononuclear cells were collected before treatment, at response, and at either disease progression or sustained remission. On average, each sample yielded 270,000 or so productive templates and tens of thousands of productive rearrangements. Summary of the overall study and its limitations: Clonality increased at ibrutinib response, stayed stable in sustained remission, and fell back toward baseline at progression. Sampling times were not matched between sustained-remission and progressing patients, and lymph node repertoires were not studied. Public clonotypes were rare and either shrank or stayed stable during treatment, and the rise in clonality at ibrutinib response reflected expansion of private clonotypes. At baseline, clonality was higher than in age-matched healthy donors and showed a strong correlation with circulating CD8+ T-cell counts.

A MiSeq instrument was used for deep resolution sequencing, which targeted depths ranging from 1 in 1 million up to 1 in 200,000 T cells, with coverage averaging 10x for each clonotype. The immunoSEQ hsTCRB Kit was used to generate TCR beta libraries. Per the source publication's procedure: The data were analyzed with ImmunoSEQ Analyzer and ImmunoSEQ Data Assistant, and V, D and J gene assignments followed IMGT definitions. Clonality, with values ranging from 0 to 1, was calculated as one minus the normalized Shannon entropy of productive rearrangement frequencies. Only overrepresented clonotypes making up at least 0.05% of the repertoire of each patient were included in the public clonotype analysis. Repertoires from 10 to 15 age-matched healthy donors in immuneACCESS were used as clonality controls. Sourced from immuneACCESS, this table was stored by TCRdb with only in-frame sequences that have V and J called. A share of the clones is absent; for the studies checked, an unresolved V gene accounts for under half, and the remainder has no known explanation. Clone size and the V and J calls come from that table; the DNA yielded D and trimming. Recorded for this sample are 250,000 to 350,000 clones; roughly four fifths of them occurred a single time. Around 5.3% of the sample lies in the top ten.

Comment on this clone: The antigen it recognizes is unknown. Nothing much larger sits one base from this clone, and base qualities are not available.

What the time point label conveys for this sample: progressive disease on ibrutinib. For TCR beta library preparation, approximately 2 micrograms of genomic DNA was extracted from cryopreserved PBMCs. Longitudinal blood samples from CLL patients receiving ibrutinib monotherapy were subjected to high-throughput TCR beta sequencing. Patients were enrolled in a phase 2 open-label single-center ibrutinib monotherapy trial. The germline ends are 7 bases apart after V is trimmed by 3 bases and J by 4 bases. The germline V gene encodes CDR1 LNHDA and CDR2 SQIVND (reference sequence). Including cysteine and phenylalanine, the CDR3 has 13 amino acids. Of the read, only the CDR3 DNA is kept; its 39 bases are in frame from base 1.

The sample consisted of PBMCs, taken at disease progression, from a patient treated with ibrutinib. The TCR sequence derives from a human donor with chronic lymphocytic leukemia. The receptor chain draws on TRBV19 and TRBJ1-5; the D segment cannot be called with confidence. Here is the DNA: TGTGCCAGTAGTATTTGGCGGAATCAGCCCCAGCATTTT. The encoded protein is CASSIWRNQPQHF.